The clone carrying this T cell receptor (beta chain) was seen at least ten times. The antigen is unknown. The sample is drawn from a study of response to subunit inactivated influenza vaccine. Study-level points and caveats: The authors suggested that every seasonal influenza vaccination recruits few new T cells.

One entry per CDR3 protein results from TCRdb running MiXCR on the RT-PCR reads. The sample shows about 160,000 distinct CDR3 sequences, roughly 10% of them seen only once. CDR3 length: 19 residues. From germline, CDR1 is SGDLS and CDR2 YYNGEE. Trimming took 1 base from V and 2 from J; bases not matched to a gene: 14. The chain has TRBV9 and TRBJ2-1, with 8 bases matching TRBD2. This TCR derives from a man over 45 who received an inactivated influenza vaccine. This material consisted of non-naive T cells sorted from PBMCs, taken roughly 48 days after vaccination. CDR3 sequence (DNA): TGTGCCAGCAGCGTATTTGCTTTAGCGGGAAAGGGGCCCTACAATGAGCAGTTCTTC. Encoded protein: CASSVFALAGKGPYNEQFF.